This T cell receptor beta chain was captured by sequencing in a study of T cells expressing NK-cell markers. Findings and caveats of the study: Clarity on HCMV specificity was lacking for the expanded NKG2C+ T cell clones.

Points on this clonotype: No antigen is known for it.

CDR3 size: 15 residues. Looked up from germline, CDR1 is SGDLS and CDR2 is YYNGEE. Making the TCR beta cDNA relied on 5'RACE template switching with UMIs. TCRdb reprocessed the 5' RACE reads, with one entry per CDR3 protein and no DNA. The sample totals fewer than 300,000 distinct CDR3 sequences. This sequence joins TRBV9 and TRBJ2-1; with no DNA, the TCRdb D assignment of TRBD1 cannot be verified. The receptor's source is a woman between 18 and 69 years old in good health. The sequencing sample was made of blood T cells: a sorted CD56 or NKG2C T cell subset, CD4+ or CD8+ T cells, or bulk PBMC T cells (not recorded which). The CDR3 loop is CASSAGGGDYNEQFF.